The T cell receptor beta chain described here comes from a study of cytomegalovirus exposure and HLA in healthy donors. In germline, CDR1 is SGHRS, CDR2 YFSETQ. Trimming cost V 2 bases and J 3 bases, with 14 bases left between them. The CDR3 has 15 residues. This clone appeared once. Libraries were prepared by immunoSEQ multiplex PCR; TCRdb keeps only in-frame clonotypes and omits some of them. This sample has about 21,000 clones, with around 96% found just once. The donors were in the roughly 130-subject validation cohort, distinct from the approximately 730-subject first cohort. The sequence was obtained from a man younger than 40 in good health and CMV-seropositive. V gene TRBV5-1 combines with J gene TRBJ2-5, with a possible D match to TRBD1 (5 bases). Sequencing input: PBMCs. The CDR3 bases are TGCGCCAGCAGCTTAGTAGGGGTGGGGAAAGAGACCCAGTACTTC. Residues: CASSLVGVGKETQYF.